The sequence of this TCR beta chain was determined in a study of beta chain features in type 1 diabetes. This clone showed up just a few times. Its antigen is not known. Expressed TCRB transcripts got sequenced, as all isolated RNA was reverse transcribed. Naive, central memory and regulatory T cell samples came to a mean of roughly 3.6 million reads. Clones were read by immunoSEQ multiplex PCR, and TCRdb kept only the in-frame ones, dropping some. The table records 640,000 or so clones, more than 13% of them present only once. Study results and caveats: Type 1 diabetes patients showed a moderate but significant shortening of TCRB CDR3s in all four CD4+ subsets. Naive, central memory and Treg TCRB repertoires appeared more alike in patients than in healthy donors.

V trimming: 5 bases; J trimming: 1 base; junction bases outside the gene matches: 8. The CDR3 covers 17 residues. Germline V lookup: CDR1 LNHDA, CDR2 SQIVND (reference sequence). The J gene is TRBJ2-6, the V gene TRBV19; 7 bases align to TRBD1. The TCR comes from a man younger than 35 with type 1 diabetes. Input material: naive CD4+ T cells from blood. CDR3 region: CASSPADRVSGANVLTF. DNA of the CDR3: TGTGCCAGTAGTCCAGCCGACAGGGTGTCTGGGGCCAACGTCCTGACTTTC.